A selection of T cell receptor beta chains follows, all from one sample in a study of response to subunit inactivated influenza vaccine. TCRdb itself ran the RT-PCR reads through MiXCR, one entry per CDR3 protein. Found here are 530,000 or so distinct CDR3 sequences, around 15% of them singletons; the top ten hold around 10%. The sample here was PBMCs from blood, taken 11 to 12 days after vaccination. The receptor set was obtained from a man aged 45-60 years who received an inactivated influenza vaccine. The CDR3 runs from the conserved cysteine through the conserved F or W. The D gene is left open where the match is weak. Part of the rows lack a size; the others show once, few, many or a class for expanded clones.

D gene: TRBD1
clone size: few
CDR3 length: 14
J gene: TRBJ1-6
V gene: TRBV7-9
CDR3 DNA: TGTGCCAGCAGCGGGACAGGGGGCTCTTCACCCCTCCACTTT
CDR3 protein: CASSGTGGSSPLHF

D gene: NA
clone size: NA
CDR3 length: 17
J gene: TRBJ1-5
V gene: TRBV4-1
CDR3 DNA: TGCGCCAGCAGCCAAGATCAGGCAGGGTGGAGCAATCAGCCCCAGCATTTT
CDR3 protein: CASSQDQAGWSNQPQHF

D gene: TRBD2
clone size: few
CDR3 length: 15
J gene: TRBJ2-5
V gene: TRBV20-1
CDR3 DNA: TGCAGTGCGGTGTTCGGGACTAGCGGAGACGGGACCCAGTACTTC
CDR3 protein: CSAVFGTSGDGTQYF

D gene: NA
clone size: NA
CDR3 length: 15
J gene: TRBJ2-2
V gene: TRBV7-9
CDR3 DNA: TGTGCCAGCAGCTCACCATTAACATCGTCCGGGGAGCTGTTTTTT
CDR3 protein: CASSSPLTSSGELFF

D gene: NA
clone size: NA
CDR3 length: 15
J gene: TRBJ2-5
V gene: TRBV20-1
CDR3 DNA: TGCAGTGCTTCCGACCGGCTCTTTAGCTGGGAGACCCAGTACTTC
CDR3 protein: CSASDRLFSWETQYF

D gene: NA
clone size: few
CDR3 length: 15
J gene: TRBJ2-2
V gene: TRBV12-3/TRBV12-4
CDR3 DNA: TGTGCCAGCAGCTTTTACTATAGGGACACCGGGGAGCTGTTTTTT
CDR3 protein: CASSFYYRDTGELFF

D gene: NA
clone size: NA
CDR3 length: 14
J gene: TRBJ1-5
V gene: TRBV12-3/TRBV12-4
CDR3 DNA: TGTGCCAGCACCTTGAACGGGCCCGGTCAGCCCCAGCATTTT
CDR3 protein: CASTLNGPGQPQHF

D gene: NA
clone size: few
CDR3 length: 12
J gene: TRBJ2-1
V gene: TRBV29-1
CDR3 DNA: TGCAGCGGTACGATGCTAACCAATGAGCAGTTCTTC
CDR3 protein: CSGTMLTNEQFF

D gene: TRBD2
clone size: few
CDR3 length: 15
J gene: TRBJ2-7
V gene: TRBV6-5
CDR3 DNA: TGTGCCAGCAGTTACGCGACTAGCGACTCCTACGAGCAGTACTTC
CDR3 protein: CASSYATSDSYEQYF

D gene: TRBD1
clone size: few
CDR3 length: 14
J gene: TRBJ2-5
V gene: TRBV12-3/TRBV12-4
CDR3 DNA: TGTGCCAGCACCCGACAGGGGGCGAGTGAGACCCAGTACTTC
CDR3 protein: CASTRQGASETQYF

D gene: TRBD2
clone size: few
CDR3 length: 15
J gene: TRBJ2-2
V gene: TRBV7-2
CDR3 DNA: TGTGCCAGCAGCCCACGGGGGGAGGGTACCGGGGAGCTGTTTTTT
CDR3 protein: CASSPRGEGTGELFF

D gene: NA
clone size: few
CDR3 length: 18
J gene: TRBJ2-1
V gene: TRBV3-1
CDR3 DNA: TGTGCCAGCAGCCAAGACGGAGGGCTAGCTGTGTCCTACAATGAGCAGTTCTTC
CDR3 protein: CASSQDGGLAVSYNEQFF

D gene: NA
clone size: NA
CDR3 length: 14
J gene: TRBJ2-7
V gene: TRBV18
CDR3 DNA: TGTGCCAGCACCCTAAAGGACGGGTCCTACGAGCAGTACTTC
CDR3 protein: CASTLKDGSYEQYF

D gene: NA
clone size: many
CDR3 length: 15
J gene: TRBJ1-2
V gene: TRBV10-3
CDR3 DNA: TGTGCCATCAATTTTGCGGGGGGCGTCGACTATGGCTACACCTTC
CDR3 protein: CAINFAGGVDYGYTF

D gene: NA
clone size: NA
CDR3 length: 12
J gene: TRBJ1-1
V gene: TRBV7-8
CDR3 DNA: TGTGCCAGCAGCTTTAAGACCGGTGAAGCTTTCTTT
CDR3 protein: CASSFKTGEAFF

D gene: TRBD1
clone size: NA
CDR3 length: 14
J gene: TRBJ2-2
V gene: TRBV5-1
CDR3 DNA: TGCGCCAGCGAGCAGGGGGCAAACACCGGGGAGCTGTTTTTT
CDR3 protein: CASEQGANTGELFF

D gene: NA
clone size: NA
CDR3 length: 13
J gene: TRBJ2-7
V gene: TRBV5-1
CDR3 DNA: TGCGCCAGCAGTGAGGGTCCTCGCTACGAGCAGTACTTC
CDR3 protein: CASSEGPRYEQYF

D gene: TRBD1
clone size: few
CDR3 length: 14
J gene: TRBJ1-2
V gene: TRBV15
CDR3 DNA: TGTGCCACCAGCATCCAGACAGGGGGCTATGGCTACACCTTC
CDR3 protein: CATSIQTGGYGYTF

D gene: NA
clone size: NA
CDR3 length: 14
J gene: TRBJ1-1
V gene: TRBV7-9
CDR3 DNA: TGTGCCAGCGCCCACATGGGGGAGGGCCCTGAAGCTTTCTTT
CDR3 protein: CASAHMGEGPEAFF

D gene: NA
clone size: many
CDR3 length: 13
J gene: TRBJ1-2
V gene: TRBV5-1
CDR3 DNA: TGCGCCAGCAGACCCGACAGGAACTATGGCTACACCTTC
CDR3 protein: CASRPDRNYGYTF

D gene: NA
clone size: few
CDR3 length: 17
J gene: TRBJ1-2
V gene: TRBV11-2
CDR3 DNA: TGTGCCAGCAGCTTAGACCCTTGGCAGACCCCTAACTATGGCTACACCTTC
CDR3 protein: CASSLDPWQTPNYGYTF

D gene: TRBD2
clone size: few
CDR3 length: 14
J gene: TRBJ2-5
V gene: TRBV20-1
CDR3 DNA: TGCAGTGCTAACGGACTAGCGGGGCTTGAGACCCAGTACTTC
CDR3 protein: CSANGLAGLETQYF

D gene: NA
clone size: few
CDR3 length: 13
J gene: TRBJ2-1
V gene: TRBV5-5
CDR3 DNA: TGTGCCAGCAGCTTGGCGGAGGTCAATGAGCAGTTCTTC
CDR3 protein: CASSLAEVNEQFF

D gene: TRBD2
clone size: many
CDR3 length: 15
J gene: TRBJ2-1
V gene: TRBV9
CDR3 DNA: TGTGCCAGCAGCGTAGGACTAGCGGGAGGGTCTGAGCAGTTCTTC
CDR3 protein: CASSVGLAGGSEQFF

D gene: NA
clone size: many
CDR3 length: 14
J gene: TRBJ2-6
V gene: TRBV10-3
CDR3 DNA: TGTGCCATTCTCCTGGGTGCTGGGGCCAACGTCCTGACTTTC
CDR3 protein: CAILLGAGANVLTF

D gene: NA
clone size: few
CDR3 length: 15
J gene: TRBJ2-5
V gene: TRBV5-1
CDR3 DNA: TGCGCCAGCAGCTCCCGACACCCGAGTCAAGAGACCCAGTACTTC
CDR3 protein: CASSSRHPSQETQYF

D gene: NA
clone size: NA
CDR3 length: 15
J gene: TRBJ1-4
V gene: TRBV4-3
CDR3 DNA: TGCGCCAGCAGCCAAGATAAGGGTTCTTGGGAAAAACTGTTTTTT
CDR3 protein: CASSQDKGSWEKLFF

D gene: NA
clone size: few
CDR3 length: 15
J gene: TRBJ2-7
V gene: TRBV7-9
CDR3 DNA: TGTGCCAGCAGCCCCTTGGGGGGACAGTCCTACGAGCAGTACTTC
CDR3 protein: CASSPLGGQSYEQYF

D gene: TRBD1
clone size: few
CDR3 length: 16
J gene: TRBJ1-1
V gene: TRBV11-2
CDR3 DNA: TGTGCCACCAAAATACTTACAGGGGCCAAAAGCACTGAAGCTTTCTTT
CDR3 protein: CATKILTGAKSTEAFF

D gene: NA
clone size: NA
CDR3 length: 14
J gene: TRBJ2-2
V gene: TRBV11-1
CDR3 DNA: TGTGCCAGCAGCTCCTCCGGCAGCTACGGGGAGCTGTTTTTT
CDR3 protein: CASSSSGSYGELFF

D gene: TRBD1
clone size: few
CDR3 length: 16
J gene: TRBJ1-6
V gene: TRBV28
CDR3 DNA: TGTGCCAGCAGTACCCGCGGGACAGGCATACCCCGGGCCCTCCACTTT
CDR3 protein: CASSTRGTGIPRALHF

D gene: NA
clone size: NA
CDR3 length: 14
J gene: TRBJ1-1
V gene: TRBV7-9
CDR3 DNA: TGTGCCAGCAGCCAGGACCTGAAGCGCGCTGAAGCTTTCTTT
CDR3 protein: CASSQDLKRAEAFF

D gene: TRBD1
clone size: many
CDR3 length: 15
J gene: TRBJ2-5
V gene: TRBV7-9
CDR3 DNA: TGTGCCAGCAGCTTTACCGGGACAGGGTTTCAGACCCAGTACTTC
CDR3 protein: CASSFTGTGFQTQYF

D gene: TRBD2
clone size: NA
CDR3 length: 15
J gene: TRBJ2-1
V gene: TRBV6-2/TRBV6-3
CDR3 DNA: TGTGCCAGCAGTTACTCCGGGACTAGCGGGAATGAGCAGTTCTTC
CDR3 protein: CASSYSGTSGNEQFF